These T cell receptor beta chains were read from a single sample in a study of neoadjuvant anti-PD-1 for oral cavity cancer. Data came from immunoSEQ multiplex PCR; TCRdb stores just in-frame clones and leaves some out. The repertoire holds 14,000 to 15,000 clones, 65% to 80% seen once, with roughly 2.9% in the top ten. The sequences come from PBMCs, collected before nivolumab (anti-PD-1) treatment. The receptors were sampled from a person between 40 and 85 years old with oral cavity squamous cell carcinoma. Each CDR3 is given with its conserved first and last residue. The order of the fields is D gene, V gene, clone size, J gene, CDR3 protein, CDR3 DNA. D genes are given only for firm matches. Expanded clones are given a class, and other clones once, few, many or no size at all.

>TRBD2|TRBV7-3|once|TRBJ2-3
CASSSQAGGFTDTQYF
TGTGCCAGCAGCTCCCAAGCGGGGGGCTTCACAGATACGCAGTATTTT
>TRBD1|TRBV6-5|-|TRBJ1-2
CASSYSGTGPYGYTF
TGTGCCAGCAGTTACTCGGGGACAGGCCCCTATGGCTACACCTTC
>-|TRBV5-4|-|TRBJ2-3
CASSLARSTDTQYF
TGTGCCAGCAGCTTGGCGCGTAGCACAGATACGCAGTATTTT
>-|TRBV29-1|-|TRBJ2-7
CSVEGTGSSYEQYF
TGCAGCGTTGAGGGGACTGGGAGCTCCTACGAGCAGTACTTC
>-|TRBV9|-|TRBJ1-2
CASSVQGYYGYTF
TGTGCCAGCAGCGTACAGGGATACTATGGCTACACCTTC
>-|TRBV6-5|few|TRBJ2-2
CASSYSGANTGELFF
TGTGCCAGCAGTTACTCGGGCGCGAACACCGGGGAGCTGTTTTTT
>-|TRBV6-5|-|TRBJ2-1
CASSYTAGNEQFF
TGTGCCAGCAGTTATACGGCCGGGAATGAGCAGTTCTTC
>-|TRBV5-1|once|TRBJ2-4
CASSSGGRRDIQYF
TGCGCCAGCAGCTCTGGTGGGAGGCGGGACATTCAGTACTTC
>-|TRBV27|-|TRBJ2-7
CASSLSSSHYEQYF
TGTGCCAGCAGTTTATCCAGTTCCCACTACGAGCAGTACTTC
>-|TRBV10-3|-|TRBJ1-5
CAISEGQSNQPQHF
TGTGCCATCAGTGAAGGACAGTCCAATCAGCCCCAGCATTTT
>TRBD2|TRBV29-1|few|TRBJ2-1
CSVGTSDYNEQFF
TGCAGCGTTGGGACTAGCGACTACAATGAGCAGTTCTTC
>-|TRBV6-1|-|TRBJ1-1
CASSEVRGAEAFF
TGTGCCAGCAGTGAAGTCAGGGGCGCTGAAGCTTTCTTT
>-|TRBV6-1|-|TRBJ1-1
CASSRNTEAFF
TGTGCCAGCAGTAGGAACACTGAAGCTTTCTTT
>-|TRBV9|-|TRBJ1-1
CASSVVDRPYNTEAFF
TGTGCCAGCAGCGTAGTGGACAGACCTTATAACACTGAAGCTTTCTTT
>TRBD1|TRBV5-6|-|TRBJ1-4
CASSHGQGGGNEKLFF
TGTGCCAGCAGCCACGGACAGGGGGGAGGAAATGAAAAACTGTTTTTT
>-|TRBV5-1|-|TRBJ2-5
CASSLGGHPIQETQYF
TGCGCCAGCAGCTTGGGGGGACATCCGATCCAAGAGACCCAGTACTTC
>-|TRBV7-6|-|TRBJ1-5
CASSLEGRLSNQPQHF
TGTGCCAGCAGCTTAGAGGGGCGGCTTAGCAATCAGCCCCAGCATTTT
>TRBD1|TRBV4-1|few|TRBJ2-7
CASSGTGYEQYF
TGCGCCAGCTCGGGGACAGGCTACGAGCAGTACTTC
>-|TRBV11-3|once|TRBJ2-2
CASSLYGRGTGELFF
TGTGCCAGCAGCTTATACGGGCGAGGGACCGGGGAGCTGTTTTTT
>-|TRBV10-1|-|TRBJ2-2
CASSELLETGELFF
TGCGCCAGCAGTGAACTACTAGAAACCGGGGAGCTGTTTTTT
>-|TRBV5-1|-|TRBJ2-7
CASRGGQTYEQYF
TGCGCCAGCAGGGGGGGACAGACCTACGAGCAGTACTTC
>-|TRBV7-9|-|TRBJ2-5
CASSLTDRETQYF
TGTGCCAGCAGCTTAACGGATCGAGAGACCCAGTACTTC
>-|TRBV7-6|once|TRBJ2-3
CASSPRADTQYF
TGTGCCAGCAGCCCTCGGGCAGATACGCAGTATTTT
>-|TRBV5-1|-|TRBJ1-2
CASSLEGGSGYTF
TGCGCCAGCAGCTTGGAAGGGGGTAGTGGCTACACCTTC
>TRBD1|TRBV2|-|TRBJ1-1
CARARTGGNTEAFF
TGTGCCCGCGCCAGGACAGGGGGAAACACTGAAGCTTTCTTT
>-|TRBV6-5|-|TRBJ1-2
CASSLAGAGNYGYTF
TGTGCCAGCAGTTTGGCAGGGGCGGGTAACTATGGCTACACCTTC
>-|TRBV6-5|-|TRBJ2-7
CASSYSIGGDSYEQYF
TGTGCCAGCAGTTACTCGATTGGTGGGGACTCCTACGAGCAGTACTTC
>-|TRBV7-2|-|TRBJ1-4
CASSPGLRSSTDGQLFF
TGTGCCAGCAGCCCCGGGTTGAGGTCCTCTACTGACGGACAACTGTTTTTT
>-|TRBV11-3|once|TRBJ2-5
CASVEVGRETQYF
TGTGCCAGCGTGGAGGTGGGTAGAGAGACCCAGTACTTC
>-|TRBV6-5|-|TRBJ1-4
CASSKPGHEKLFF
TGTGCCAGCAGTAAACCCGGCCATGAAAAACTGTTTTTT
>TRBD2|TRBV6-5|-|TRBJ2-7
CASRQSSGSFYEQYF
TGTGCCAGCAGGCAATCTAGCGGGAGTTTCTACGAGCAGTACTTC
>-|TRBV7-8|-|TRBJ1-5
CASSLARLWGRANQPQHF
TGTGCCAGCAGCCTAGCGCGTCTGTGGGGCAGAGCAAATCAGCCCCAGCATTTT
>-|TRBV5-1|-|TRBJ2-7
CASRVALRDEQYF
TGCGCCAGCAGGGTGGCACTCCGGGACGAGCAGTACTTC
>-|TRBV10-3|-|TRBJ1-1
CAISEEGWAEAFF
TGTGCCATCAGTGAGGAGGGGTGGGCTGAAGCTTTCTTT
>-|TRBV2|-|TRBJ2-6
CASRASGGSGANVLTF
TGTGCCAGCAGGGCCTCAGGGGGGTCTGGGGCCAACGTCCTGACTTTC
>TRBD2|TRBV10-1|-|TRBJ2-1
CASSEAGGNYNEQFF
TGCGCCAGCAGTGAGGCGGGAGGTAACTACAATGAGCAGTTCTTC
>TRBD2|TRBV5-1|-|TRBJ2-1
CASSLARGTRVHEQFF
TGCGCCAGCAGCTTGGCTCGGGGGACTAGGGTCCATGAGCAGTTCTTC
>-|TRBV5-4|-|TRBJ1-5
CASSLDNNQPQHF
TGTGCCAGCAGCCTGGACAACAATCAGCCCCAGCATTTT
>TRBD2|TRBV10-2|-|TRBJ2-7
CASSRTSGGYEQYF
TGCGCCAGCAGTCGGACTAGCGGGGGCTACGAGCAGTACTTC
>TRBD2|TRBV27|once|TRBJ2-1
CASSLAGALYNEQFF
TGTGCCAGCAGCTTAGCGGGCGCCCTCTACAATGAGCAGTTCTTC
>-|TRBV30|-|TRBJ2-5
CAWGVKTQYF
TGTGCCTGGGGTGTGAAGACCCAGTACTTC
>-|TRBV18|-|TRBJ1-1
CASSPEGVWSPEAFF
TGTGCCAGCTCTCCTGAAGGAGTGTGGTCCCCTGAAGCTTTCTTT
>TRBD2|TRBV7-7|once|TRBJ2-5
CASSSSGKETQYF
TGTGCTAGCAGCTCTAGCGGAAAAGAGACCCAGTACTTC
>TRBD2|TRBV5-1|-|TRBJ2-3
CASSLGGRRTDTQYF
TGCGCCAGCAGCTTGGGCGGGAGGCGCACAGATACGCAGTATTTT
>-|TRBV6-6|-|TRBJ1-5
CASSYEGGQPQHF
TGTGCCAGCAGTTACGAGGGGGGTCAGCCCCAGCATTTT
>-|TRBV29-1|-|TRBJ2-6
CSVENGANVLTF
TGCAGCGTCGAAAATGGGGCCAACGTCCTGACTTTC
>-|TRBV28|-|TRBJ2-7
CASRVAGMEILNYEQYF
TGTGCCAGCAGGGTGGCGGGGATGGAAATACTTAACTACGAGCAGTACTTC
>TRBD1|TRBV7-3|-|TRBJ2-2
CASSLKAGGTGELFF
TGTGCCAGCAGCTTAAAGGCAGGGGGCACCGGGGAGCTGTTTTTT
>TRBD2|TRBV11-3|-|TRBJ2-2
CASSRGGAAGELFF
TGTGCCAGCAGCCGCGGGGGGGCGGCCGGGGAGCTGTTTTTT
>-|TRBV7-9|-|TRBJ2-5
CASSFHLTGNQETQYF
TGTGCCAGCAGCTTCCACCTTACAGGGAACCAAGAGACCCAGTACTTC
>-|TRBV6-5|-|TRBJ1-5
CASSPSPTDPLPQHF
TGTGCCAGCAGTCCCTCTCCTACCGACCCCCTGCCCCAGCATTTT
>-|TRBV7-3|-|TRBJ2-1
CASSSPGPPSNEQFF
TGTGCCAGCAGCTCGCCGGGACCTCCTTCTAATGAGCAGTTCTTC
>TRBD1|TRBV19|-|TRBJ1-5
CASNPGQGYSNQPQHF
TGTGCCAGTAACCCCGGACAGGGTTATAGCAATCAGCCCCAGCATTTT
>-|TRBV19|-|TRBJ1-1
CASSEHYLNTEAFF
TGTGCCAGTAGTGAACACTATTTGAACACTGAAGCTTTCTTT
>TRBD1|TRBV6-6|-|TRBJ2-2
CATVSGGMNTGELFF
TGTGCCACCGTCTCAGGGGGTATGAACACCGGGGAGCTGTTTTTT
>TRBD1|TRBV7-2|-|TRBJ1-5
CASSFTGGPQPQHF
TGTGCCAGCAGTTTTACAGGGGGCCCTCAGCCCCAGCATTTT
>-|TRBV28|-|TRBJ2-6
CASSLTGSSSGANVLTF
TGTGCCAGCAGTCTCACAGGCTCCAGCTCTGGGGCCAACGTCCTGACTTTC
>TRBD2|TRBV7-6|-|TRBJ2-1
CASSPISGRSYNEQFF
TGTGCCAGCAGCCCCATCAGCGGGAGGTCCTACAATGAGCAGTTCTTC